The T cell receptor (beta chain) described here comes from a study of blood T cell repertoires in COVID-19. Study background: The study drew acute and convalescent COVID-19 samples from the United States, Italy and Spain. PBMCs, B-cell-depleted T cells, or T cells were the source of the cDNA or gDNA that made up the material.

The authors' processing: Scientists estimated how many nucleated cells there were by amplifying reference gene primers. The table came from immunoSEQ multiplex PCR; TCRdb's copy has only in-frame clones and leaves some out. From that table come the V and J calls and clone size; the DNA was used to work out D and trimming. The sample records approximately 530,000 clones, about 89% being singletons. Enrolled during active infection, Seattle patients were then followed longitudinally. The CDR3 extends over 15 amino acids. The germline V gene has CDR1 SQVTM and CDR2 ANQGSEA. Trimming took 4 bases from V and 2 from J, leaving 17 bases between them.

Material for sequencing was peripheral blood. The rearrangement uses TRBV29-1 and TRBJ1-1, with a tentative D call TRBD1 (5 bases). This TCR came from a woman in her 50s with COVID-19, enrolled during active disease. CDR3 protein: CSVVGQGYFNTEAFF. The CDR3 DNA reads as TGCAGCGTTGTCGGGCAGGGATACTTTAACACTGAAGCTTTCTTT.